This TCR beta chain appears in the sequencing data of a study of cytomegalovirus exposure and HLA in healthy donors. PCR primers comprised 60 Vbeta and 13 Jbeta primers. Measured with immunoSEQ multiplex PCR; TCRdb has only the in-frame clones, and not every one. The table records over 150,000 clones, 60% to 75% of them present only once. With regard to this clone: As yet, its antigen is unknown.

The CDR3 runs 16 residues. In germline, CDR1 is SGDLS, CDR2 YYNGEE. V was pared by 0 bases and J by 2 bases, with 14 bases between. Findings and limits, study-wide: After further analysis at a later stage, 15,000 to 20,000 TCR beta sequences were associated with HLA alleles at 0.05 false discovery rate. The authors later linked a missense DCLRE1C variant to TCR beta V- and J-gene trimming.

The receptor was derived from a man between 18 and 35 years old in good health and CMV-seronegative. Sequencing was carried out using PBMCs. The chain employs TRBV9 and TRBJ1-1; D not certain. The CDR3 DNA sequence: TGTGCCAGCAGCGTAGGGATCGGGGTCTTTAACACTGAAGCTTTCTTT. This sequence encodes CASSVGIGVFNTEAFF.